This entry lists 32 T cell receptor beta chains sequenced from one sample in a study of Ad26.COV2.S vaccination and SARS-CoV-2 variants. Produced via immunoSEQ multiplex PCR; TCRdb's table is partial and in-frame only. This sample carries about 680,000 clones, approximately 88% of them seen once, and the ten largest clones take around 1.4%. Treatment indicated: over 15 received Ad26.COV2.S at low or high dose, single or two shots; roughly five received placebo; per-sample allocation not given. Day 63 after the first vaccine or placebo injection was the time point for sampling. The material was peripheral blood, obtained in a trial of Ad26.COV2.S vaccine versus placebo. These receptors originate from a person aged 18 to 59 who received the Ad26.COV2.S COVID-19 vaccine or a placebo.

The V and J genes are TRBV12-3 or TRBV12-4 and TRBJ1-4; perhaps TRBD1 as D (5 bases). Trimming pared 3 bases from V and 12 bases from J, leaving 11 bases between. CDR3 size: 12 residues. The DNA of the CDR3 is TGTGCCAGCAGTTTGCGGGGGGTAGAACTGTTTTTT. Protein: CASSLRGVELFF.

V usage is TRBV24-1 and J usage is TRBJ2-2; 7 positions agree with TRBD1. The CDR3 sequence is 13 residues long. Per germline, CDR1 KGHDR and CDR2 SFDVKD. V trimming: 12 bases; J trimming: 2 bases; junction bases outside the gene matches: 5. CDR3 nucleotide sequence: TGTGCCGCCCGGGACAGAAACACCGGGGAGCTGTTTTTT. Translated, it gives CAARDRNTGELFF.

V and J are TRBV6-5 and TRBJ1-2, with 9 bases matching TRBD1. The germline CDR1 and CDR2 sequences are MNHEY and SVGAGI. The ends lost 6 bases at V and 5 bases at J; junction bases unmatched: 7. CDR3 length: 14 residues. The CDR3 here is CASRPPGQGYGYTF. The CDR3 region has the DNA TGTGCCAGCAGACCACCGGGACAGGGATATGGCTACACCTTC.

The genes are TRBV6-2 or TRBV6-3 and TRBJ2-2, with 10 bases that match TRBD2. Germline V gives CDR1 MNHEY, CDR2 SVGEGT. The CDR3 has 19 amino acids. V lost 2 bases and J lost 4; bases outside the gene matches: 13. This CDR3 reads CASSYLLAGDVIGTGELFF. The CDR3 DNA reads as TGTGCCAGCAGTTACCTTCTAGCGGGGGACGTCATAGGCACCGGGGAGCTGTTTTTT.

The chain employs TRBV24-1 and TRBJ2-1; 8 bases agree with TRBD1. Germline V gene sequence: CDR1 KGHDR, CDR2 SFDVKD. Trimming took 3 bases from V and 7 from J; bases not matched to a gene: 10. The CDR3 loop spans 16 amino acids. The CDR3 protein is CATSDQGRTGRNEQFF. The CDR3 nucleotides read TGTGCCACCAGTGATCAAGGAAGGACAGGGAGGAATGAGCAGTTCTTC.

The V call is TRBV19, the J call TRBJ1-3; D unresolved. The CDR3 loop spans 14 amino acids. Per germline, CDR1 LNHDA and CDR2 SQIVND (reference sequence). V was trimmed by 6 bases and J by 0 bases, leaving 9 bases between them. The CDR3 is CASRGVSSGNTIYF. CDR3 coding DNA: TGTGCCAGTAGGGGCGTAAGCTCTGGAAACACCATATATTTT. Using reference TRBV19 and TRBJ1-3 for the parts outside the CDR3, the full variable domain is DGGITQSPKYLFRKEGQNVTLSCEQNLNHDAMYWYRQDPGQGLRLIYYSQIVNDFQKGDIAEGYSVSREKKESFPLTVTSAQKNPTAFYLCASRGVSSGNTIYFGEGSWLTVV.

V and J are TRBV5-5 and TRBJ1-2; D call uncertain. V was shortened by 0 bases and J by 8 bases, with 14 bases between the two germline ends. CDR3 length: 14 residues. Germline V gives CDR1 SGHKS, CDR2 YYEKEE (reference sequence). CDR3 protein: CASSLEVIASGYTF. The CDR3 DNA sequence: TGTGCCAGCAGCTTGGAGGTAATCGCGTCCGGCTACACCTTC.

The V and J genes are TRBV3-1 (or the pseudogene TRBV3-2) and TRBJ2-3; unclear D gene. This CDR3 has 12 residues. The V end was cut by 1 base, the J end by 3 bases, with 2 bases between. In germline, CDR1 is LGHDT, CDR2 YNNKEL (reference sequence). The chain's CDR3 is CASSQGTDTQYF. As DNA, the CDR3 is TGTGCCAGCAGCCAAGGGACAGATACGCAGTATTTT.

For the CDR3, the DNA is TGCAGCGGACAGGACACTGAAGCTTTCTTT. Protein: CSGQDTEAFF. The chain couples TRBV29-1 to TRBJ1-1; possibly TRBD1 for D (6 bases). The CDR3 covers 10 residues. From germline, CDR1 is SQVTM and CDR2 ANQGSEA. V lost 7 bases and J 3 bases, leaving 6 bases between the germline ends.

This chain links TRBV15 with TRBJ1-2; a possible D gene is TRBD1 (5 bases). Trimming left V 0 bases short and J 3 bases short, with 17 bases between. The CDR3 has 17 amino acids. In germline, CDR1 is LNHNV, CDR2 YYDKDF (reference sequence). CDR3: CATSRDSRGSAYYGYTF. CDR3 bases: TGTGCCACCAGCAGAGATTCGAGGGGAAGTGCGTACTATGGCTACACCTTC. Full variable domain (outside the CDR3, taken from reference TRBV15 and TRBJ1-2): DAMVIQNPRYQVTQFGKPVTLSCSQTLNHNVMYWYQQKSSQAPKLLFHYYDKDFNNEADTPDNFQSRRPNTSFCFLDIRSPGLGDTAMYLCATSRDSRGSAYYGYTFGSGTRLTVV.

The gene calls are TRBV5-1 and TRBJ1-6; no clear D. Per germline, CDR1 SGHRS and CDR2 YFSETQ. This CDR3 comprises 13 residues. V lost 1 base to trimming and J lost 7 bases, with 6 bases between them. In nucleotides, the CDR3 is TGCGCCAGCAGCTTGATGCAGAATTCACCCCTCCACTTT. This translates into CASSLMQNSPLHF.

The chain carries TRBV30 and TRBJ1-1, with D tentatively TRBD1 (5 bases). CDR1 is GTSNPN, CDR2 SVGIG, per germline (reference sequence). The CDR3 has 13 amino acids. Trimming pared 0 bases from V and 7 bases from J, leaving 12 bases between. The CDR3 coding sequence is TGTGCCTGGAGTGTACTGAGGGACGGTGAAGCTTTCTTT. Its protein is CAWSVLRDGEAFF.

The rearrangement uses TRBV29-1 and TRBJ2-2; TRBD1 aligns across 9 bases. The trim removed 6 bases at V and 7 bases at J, leaving 12 bases unmatched. CDR3 length: 15 residues. Germline CDR1 reads SQVTM; CDR2 reads ANQGSEA. CDR3 protein: CSVRGTGLIDGELFF. CDR3 bases: TGCAGCGTCCGAGGGACAGGGTTGATTGACGGGGAGCTGTTTTTT.

CDR3 region: CASSSEQGYQETQYF. CDR3 nucleotide sequence: TGTGCCAGCAGTTCGGAGCAGGGGTACCAAGAGACCCAGTACTTC. The rearrangement joins TRBV6-6 to TRBJ2-5; the D gene is possibly TRBD1 (6 bases). V was trimmed by 4 bases and J by 0 bases, leaving 12 bases between them. The CDR3 has 15 residues. Germline CDR1 reads MNHNY; CDR2 reads SVGAGI (reference sequence).

The V call is TRBV6-1, the J call TRBJ2-7, with 8 bases matching TRBD1. V gave up 3 bases and J gave up 5 bases; unmatched junction bases: 3. The CDR3 runs to 13 residues. From germline, CDR1 is MNHNS and CDR2 SASEGT. As DNA, the CDR3 is TGTGCCAGCAGTGAGACAGGGGAGAACGAGCAGTACTTC. Its translation is CASSETGENEQYF.

The genes are TRBV2 and TRBJ1-3, with 10 bases that match TRBD1. Germline-derived CDR1 and CDR2 are SNHLY and FYNNEI. V lost 5 bases and J lost 7; bases outside the gene matches: 8. CDR3 length: 15 amino acids. Here the CDR3 reads CASSSRDRGRNTIYF. DNA of the CDR3: TGTGCCAGCAGTAGCCGGGACAGGGGAAGGAACACCATATATTTT.

With respect to this clone: Other DNA sequences of this sample code for an identical CDR3. J is TRBJ1-5 and V is TRBV7-2; D ambiguous. The CDR3 length is 13 residues. The germline V gene encodes CDR1 SGHTA and CDR2 FQGNSA. Between the trimmed V and J ends, which lost 1 base and 4 bases, there was a span of 5 bases. CDR3 coding DNA: TGTGCCAGCAGCTTAGAGCTGAATCAGCCCCAGCATTTT. Its translation is CASSLELNQPQHF.

The count of this clone is one. The J gene is TRBJ2-5, the V gene TRBV5-1; weak D call: TRBD1 (6 bases). V lost 1 base, J lost 7 bases, and 11 bases lay in between. Germline V gene lookup returns CDR1 SGHRS and CDR2 YFSETQ. The CDR3 contains 13 residues. This chain's CDR3 is CASSLLQGRTQYF. The CDR3 DNA sequence: TGCGCCAGCAGCTTGCTCCAGGGGAGGACCCAGTACTTC.

The chain couples TRBV27 to TRBJ2-7, with D uncertain. This CDR3 is 11 amino acids long. CDR1 is MNHEY and CDR2 is SMNVEV in the germline V gene (reference sequence). V lost 5 bases to trimming and J lost 2 bases, with 4 bases between them. CDR3 in DNA: TGTGCCAGCAGTACGGCCTACGAGCAGTACTTC. It specifies CASSTAYEQYF.

This clone came up once. This chain uses TRBV9 with TRBJ2-1; 7 nucleotides align to TRBD2. After removal of 5 bases from V and 2 bases from J, the junction contained 10 bases not matched to a gene. Germline CDR1 SGDLS, CDR2 YYNGEE. This CDR3 is 16 amino acids long. CDR3 coding DNA: TGTGCCAGCAGTGATAGCAGGACTAGACCCTACAATGAGCAGTTCTTC. Translated: CASSDSRTRPYNEQFF.

Remarks on this clone: The junction and the germline gene differ at one end; a read error may be behind it. The chain has TRBV12-3 or TRBV12-4 and TRBJ1-2; D unresolved. The CDR3 consists of 10 residues. CDR3 protein: CASSLRVQSF. Written as DNA, the CDR3 is TGTGCCAGCAGTTTACGGGTGCAGAGCTTC.

The CDR3 is CASSFERENEQFF. The CDR3 bases are TGTGCCAGCAGTTTCGAACGGGAAAATGAGCAGTTCTTC. The chain is built from TRBV27 and TRBJ2-1; a weak D match, TRBD2 (5 bases). The ends were cut back, 3 bases at V and 7 bases at J, with 10 bases in the middle. The CDR3 loop spans 13 amino acids. Germline-derived CDR1 and CDR2 are MNHEY and SMNVEV (reference sequence).

The chain combines TRBV12-5 with TRBJ2-5, with D tentatively TRBD1 (5 bases). CDR1 is LGHNT, CDR2 FRNRAP, per germline. The CDR3 loop spans 18 amino acids. Trimming removed 0 bases at V and 0 bases at J, with 17 bases between. The CDR3 DNA follows: TGTGCTAGTGGTTTGGTAAAAAAAACAGGCCAGTACCAAGAGACCCAGTACTTC. Residues: CASGLVKKTGQYQETQYF.

The V call is TRBV2, the J call TRBJ1-1, with unresolved D. CDR3 length: 13 amino acids. V dropped 5 bases and J dropped 1 base, with 8 bases sitting between them. Per the germline V gene, CDR1 is SNHLY and CDR2 is FYNNEI. The DNA for the CDR3 is TGTGCCAGCAGTTGGGCCCAGAACACTGAAGCTTTCTTT. It yields the protein CASSWAQNTEAFF.

Regarding this clone: The sample carries other DNA sequences with the same CDR3. The chain has TRBV9 and TRBJ2-5; perhaps TRBD2 as D (6 bases). Germline loops: CDR1 SGDLS, CDR2 YYNGEE. V shed 0 bases and J shed 5 bases, with 11 bases lying between them. The CDR3 loop spans 14 amino acids. CDR3 region: CASSVVGGSETQYF. DNA for the CDR3: TGTGCCAGCAGCGTAGTGGGGGGATCGGAGACCCAGTACTTC.

The chain is built from TRBV7-9 and TRBJ2-3, with TRBD2 matching 10 bases. The length of the CDR3 is 15 residues. Germline V gene lookup returns CDR1 SEHNR and CDR2 FQNEAQ (reference sequence). V lost 3 bases, J lost 4 bases, and 4 bases stayed unmatched. In nucleotides, the CDR3 is TGTGCCAGCAGCTTTCCAGCGGGAGGGTCAGATACGCAGTATTTT. This translates into CASSFPAGGSDTQYF.

The table lists this clone with a few counts. The chain has TRBV5-4 and TRBJ2-7; TRBD2 aligns across 10 bases. The germline V gene encodes CDR1 SGHNT and CDR2 YYREEE (reference sequence). The CDR3 has 16 residues. The V gene end was trimmed by 1 base and the J gene end by 2 bases; junction bases not matched to a gene: 6. DNA of the CDR3: TGTGCCAGCAGCTTGTCTGTCGGGACTAGCGCCTACGAGCAGTACTTC. Its protein product is CASSLSVGTSAYEQYF. Together with reference TRBV5-4 and TRBJ2-7, the CDR3 gives the full variable domain: ETGVTQSPTHLIKTRGQQVTLRCSSQSGHNTVSWYQQALGQGPQFIFQYYREEENGRGNFPPRFSGLQFPNYSSELNVNALELDDSALYLCASSLSVGTSAYEQYFGPGTRLTVT.

V is TRBV27 and J is TRBJ2-7, with D possibly TRBD1 on 6 matching bases. Trimming took 5 bases from V and 5 from J, leaving 16 bases between them. Germline lookup yields CDR1 MNHEY and CDR2 SMNVEV (reference sequence). This CDR3 comprises 14 residues. CDR3 DNA sequence: TGTGCCAGCAGTCTCTCCACAGGGACGCACGAGCAGTACTTC. Translated, it gives CASSLSTGTHEQYF.

The chain combines TRBV6-5 with TRBJ2-7, with D perhaps matching TRBD2 (6 bases). V was pared by 8 bases and J by 7 bases, with 15 bases between. This CDR3 has 12 amino acids. Germline V gives CDR1 MNHEY, CDR2 SVGAGI. The CDR3: CASGEALGEQYF. The DNA of the CDR3 is TGTGCCAGCGGGGAGGCTTTGGGTGAGCAGTACTTC.

The chain links TRBV29-1 to TRBJ2-2; D is ambiguous. With 7 bases removed from V and 1 base from J, the gap between germline ends came to 13 bases. The CDR3 extends over 14 amino acids. Germline loops: CDR1 SQVTM, CDR2 ANQGSEA. CDR3 region: CSGRSHGNTGELFF. CDR3 nucleotides: TGCAGCGGACGGTCCCATGGGAACACCGGGGAGCTGTTTTTT.

The CDR3 DNA is TGTGCCAGCAGCTTAGATTTCGGGGGGTACGAGCAGTACTTC. Translation: CASSLDFGGYEQYF. The chain joins TRBV11-2 to TRBJ2-7, with TRBD2 identical over 7 bases. Germline lookup yields CDR1 SGHAT and CDR2 FQNNGV. V shed 0 bases and J 4 bases; nucleotides not matched to a gene: 3. CDR3 length equals 14 residues.

J is TRBJ2-6 and V is TRBV10-3, with 8 bases fitting TRBD2. The CDR3 length is 17 residues. V was pared by 8 bases and J by 0 bases, with 9 bases of the junction left unmatched. Germline V gives CDR1 ENHRY, CDR2 SYGVKD. The CDR3, as DNA: TGTGCCATCTTCTCGGGCGGGGGGACCTCTGGGGCCAACGTCCTGACTTTC. Encoded protein: CAIFSGGGTSGANVLTF.